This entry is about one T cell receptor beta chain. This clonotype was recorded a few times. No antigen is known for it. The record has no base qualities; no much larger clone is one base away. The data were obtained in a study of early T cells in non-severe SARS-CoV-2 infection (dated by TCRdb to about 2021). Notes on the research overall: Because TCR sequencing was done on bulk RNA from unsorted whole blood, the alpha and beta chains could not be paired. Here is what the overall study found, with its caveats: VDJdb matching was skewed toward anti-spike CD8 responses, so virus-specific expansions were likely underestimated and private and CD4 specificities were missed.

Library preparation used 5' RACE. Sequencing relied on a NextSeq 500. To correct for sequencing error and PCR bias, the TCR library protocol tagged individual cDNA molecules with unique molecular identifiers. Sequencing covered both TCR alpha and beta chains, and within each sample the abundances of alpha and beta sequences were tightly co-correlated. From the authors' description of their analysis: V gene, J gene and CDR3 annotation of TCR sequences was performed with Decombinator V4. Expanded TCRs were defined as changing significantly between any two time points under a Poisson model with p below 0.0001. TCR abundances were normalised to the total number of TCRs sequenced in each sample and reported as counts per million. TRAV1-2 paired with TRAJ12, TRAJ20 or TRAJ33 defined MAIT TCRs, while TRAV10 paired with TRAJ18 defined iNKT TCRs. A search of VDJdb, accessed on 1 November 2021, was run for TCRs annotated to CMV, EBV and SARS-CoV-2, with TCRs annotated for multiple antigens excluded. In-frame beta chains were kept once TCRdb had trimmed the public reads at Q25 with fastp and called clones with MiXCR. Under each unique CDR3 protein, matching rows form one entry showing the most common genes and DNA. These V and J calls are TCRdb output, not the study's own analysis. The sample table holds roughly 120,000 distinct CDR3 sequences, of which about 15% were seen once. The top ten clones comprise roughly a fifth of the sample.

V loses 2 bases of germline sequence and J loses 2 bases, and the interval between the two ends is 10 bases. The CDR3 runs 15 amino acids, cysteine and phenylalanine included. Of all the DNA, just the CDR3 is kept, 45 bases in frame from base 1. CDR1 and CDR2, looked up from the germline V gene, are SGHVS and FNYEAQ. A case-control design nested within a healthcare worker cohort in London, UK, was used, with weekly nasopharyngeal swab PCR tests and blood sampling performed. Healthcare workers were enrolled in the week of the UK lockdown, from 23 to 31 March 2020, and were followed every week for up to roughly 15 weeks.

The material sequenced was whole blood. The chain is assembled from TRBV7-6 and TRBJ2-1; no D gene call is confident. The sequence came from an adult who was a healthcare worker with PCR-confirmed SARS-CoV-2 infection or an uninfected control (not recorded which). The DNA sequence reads TGTGCCAGCAGCTTAACCGATAGCACCTACAATGAGCAGTTCTTC. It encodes CASSLTDSTYNEQFF. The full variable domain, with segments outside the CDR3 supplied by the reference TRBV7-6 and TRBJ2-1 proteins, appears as GAGVSQSPRYKVTKRGQDVALRCDPISGHVSLYWYRQALGQGPEFLTYFNYEAQQDKSGLPNDRFSAERPEGSISTLTIQRTEQRDSAMYRCASSLTDSTYNEQFFGPGTRLTVL.